Following are 32 T cell receptor beta chains from one sample sequenced in a study of response to subunit inactivated influenza vaccine. TCRdb re-called the RT-PCR reads with MiXCR, one entry per CDR3 protein. The sample yields 540,000 or so distinct CDR3 sequences, around 13% seen once. Sequenced here: PBMCs from blood, sampled more than 35 days after vaccination. These receptor sequences come from a man in his fifties or sixties who received an inactivated influenza vaccine.

The CDR3 region has the DNA TGTGCCAGCAGCATCGGGACTAGCCGGGCAGGGGATACGCAGTATTTT. This encodes CASSIGTSRAGDTQYF. The J gene is TRBJ2-3, the V gene TRBV7-2, with 9 positions matching TRBD2. The CDR3 runs to 16 residues. Germline loops: CDR1 SGHTA, CDR2 FQGNSA. V gave up 5 bases and J gave up 6 bases; unmatched junction bases: 12. The whole variable domain, filled in from reference TRBV7-2 and TRBJ2-3, reads GAGVSQSPSNKVTEKGKDVELRCDPISGHTALYWYRQSLGQGLEFLIYFQGNSAPDKSGLPSDRFSAERTGGSVSTLTIQRTQQEDSAVYLCASSIGTSRAGDTQYFGPGTRLTVL.

This clonotype has only a few counts. The chain is built from TRBV20-1 and TRBJ1-2, with D possibly TRBD1 on 6 matching bases. Germline CDR1 is DFQATT and CDR2 is SNEGSKA (reference sequence). This CDR3 contains 13 residues. Trimming removed 4 bases at V and 4 bases at J, with 13 bases between. CDR3 bases: TGCAGTGCTATGGGGGGCAGGGGCTATGGCTACACCTTC. Amino acids: CSAMGGRGYGYTF.

This rearrangement joins TRBV20-1 to TRBJ2-1; D is undetermined. The CDR3 has 11 residues. V lost 3 bases to trimming and J lost 8 bases, with 8 bases between them. CDR1 DFQATT and CDR2 SNEGSKA come from the germline V gene (reference sequence). The CDR3 nucleotides read TGCAGTGCTAGTTTTTTGGATGAGCAGTTCTTC. Translation: CSASFLDEQFF.

The V gene is TRBV29-1, the J gene TRBJ2-7, with 11 bases that match TRBD2. The J segment lost 5 bases and the V segment lost 4 bases, leaving 4 bases of the junction unmatched. This CDR3 is 13 amino acids long. Germline V CDR1 and CDR2: SQVTM, ANQGSEA. The CDR3: CSVGSTSGNEQYF. The DNA for the CDR3 is TGCAGCGTTGGGTCGACTAGCGGGAACGAGCAGTACTTC.

This clonotype was found a few times. The chain joins TRBV24-1 to TRBJ2-2, with D tentatively TRBD1 or TRBD2 (6 bases each). Trimming pared 4 bases from V and 0 bases from J, leaving 11 bases between. The germline gives CDR1 KGHDR, CDR2 SFDVKD. This CDR3 contains 16 residues. CDR3: CATSDQGGPNTGELFF. CDR3 nucleotide sequence: TGTGCCACCAGTGACCAAGGGGGGCCGAACACCGGGGAGCTGTTTTTT.

The V and J genes are TRBV28 and TRBJ2-2; D might be TRBD2 (5 bases). The CDR3 loop spans 14 amino acids. V was pared by 3 bases and J by 5 bases, with 10 bases between. Germline V gene data show CDR1 as MDHEN and CDR2 as SYDVKM. The CDR3 loop reads CASSFVAGTGELFF. The CDR3 region has the DNA TGTGCCAGCAGTTTTGTTGCGGGTACCGGGGAGCTGTTTTTT.

This clonotype was seen more than once but under ten times. The chain carries TRBV18 and TRBJ1-2; 9 bases are a match to TRBD1. The germline V gene has CDR1 KGHSH and CDR2 LQKENI. CDR3 length: 12 residues. After removal of 7 bases from V and 8 bases from J, the junction contained 5 bases not matched to a gene. DNA for the CDR3: TGTGCCAGCTTCACAGGGGGCGGCGGCTACACCTTC. This codes for CASFTGGGGYTF.

This clonotype was detected only a few times. V is TRBV5-1 and J is TRBJ2-5, with D possibly called TRBD1 or TRBD2 (5 bases each). Deletions cut 4 bases from V and 2 bases from J, with 24 bases between. This CDR3 is built from 18 residues. Per the germline V gene, CDR1 is SGHRS and CDR2 is YFSETQ. CDR3 sequence reads: CASSPGTENGLGQETQYF. The CDR3 bases are TGCGCCAGCAGCCCAGGGACGGAAAATGGATTGGGGCAAGAGACCCAGTACTTC.

At least ten counts were recorded for this clonotype. The rearrangement uses TRBV20-1 and TRBJ2-2, with TRBD2 matching 9 bases. The CDR3 is made up of 15 amino acids. V was clipped by 4 bases and J by 3 bases; unmatched bases: 6. CDR1 is DFQATT, CDR2 SNEGSKA, per germline (reference sequence). As DNA, the CDR3 is TGCAGTGCTAAGCGGGGGGTGTCGGACACCGGGGAGCTGTTTTTT. Its protein is CSAKRGVSDTGELFF.

The chain employs TRBV6-2 or TRBV6-3 and TRBJ1-1; unclear D gene. Germline V CDR1 and CDR2: MNHEY, SVGEGT. This CDR3 has 14 residues. Between the trimmed V and J ends, which lost 2 bases and 4 bases, there was a span of 11 bases. CDR3 nucleotides: TGTGCCAGCAGTTACGTCGGATCGGGCACTGAAGCTTTCTTT. It yields the protein CASSYVGSGTEAFF.

A few counts support this clonotype. V gene TRBV5-1 combines with J gene TRBJ2-3; the D gene is possibly TRBD1 (5 bases). V was trimmed by 0 bases and J by 3 bases, leaving 14 bases between them. The CDR3 contains 16 residues. Germline CDR1 and CDR2: SGHRS and YFSETQ. CDR3 DNA sequence: TGCGCCAGCAGCTTGGCGTCAGGGTTAGAGACAGATACGCAGTATTTT. Translating it yields CASSLASGLETDTQYF. Full variable domain (missing parts from reference TRBV5-1 and TRBJ2-3): KAGVTQTPRYLIKTRGQQVTLSCSPISGHRSVSWYQQTPGQGLQFLFEYFSETQRNKGNFPGRFSGRQFSNSRSEMNVSTLELGDSALYLCASSLASGLETDTQYFGPGTRLTVL.

The gene calls are TRBV14 and TRBJ1-1; possible D gene TRBD1, 6 bases. CDR1 and CDR2 (germline): SGHDN, FVKESK. The CDR3 loop spans 19 amino acids. Trimming left V 0 bases short and J 2 bases short, with 22 bases between. CDR3 in amino acids: CASSQDVKDLRGLNTEAFF. The CDR3 nucleotides read TGTGCCAGCAGCCAAGATGTTAAAGATTTACGGGGGCTTAACACTGAAGCTTTCTTT.

This clonotype turned up a few times. The CDR3 protein is CASSQRGRSSGNTIYF. Here the CDR3 DNA reads TGTGCCAGCAGCCAACGTGGACGAAGCTCTGGAAACACCATATATTTT. The chain is built from TRBV7-9 and TRBJ1-3, with D unresolved. The CDR3 consists of 16 residues. V lost 5 bases and J lost 0, with 14 bases in between. Germline CDR1 and CDR2: SEHNR and FQNEAQ (reference sequence).

This clonotype has at least ten counts. The chain is built from TRBV27 and TRBJ2-1; D gene ambiguous. The CDR3 runs 13 residues. Between the trimmed V and J ends, which lost 6 bases and 6 bases, there was a span of 12 bases. Germline assignment: CDR1 MNHEY and CDR2 SMNVEV (reference sequence). The CDR3 loop reads CASRPGRFNEQFF. CDR3 coding DNA: TGTGCCAGCAGACCCGGACGGTTCAATGAGCAGTTCTTC.

The CDR3 bases are TGCGCCAGCAGCTTGGGGGACTACCCTCGGGGAGATACGCAGTATTTT. Amino acids: CASSLGDYPRGDTQYF. The chain recombines TRBV5-1 with TRBJ2-3, with 7 bases that match TRBD2. The CDR3 runs 16 residues. Unmatched junction bases numbered 9, after V lost 0 bases and J lost 5 bases. CDR1 and CDR2 (germline): SGHRS, YFSETQ. Full variable domain (remainder filled in from reference TRBV5-1 and TRBJ2-3): KAGVTQTPRYLIKTRGQQVTLSCSPISGHRSVSWYQQTPGQGLQFLFEYFSETQRNKGNFPGRFSGRQFSNSRSEMNVSTLELGDSALYLCASSLGDYPRGDTQYFGPGTRLTVL.

The chain links TRBV20-1 to TRBJ1-5; TRBD1 matches 8 bases. From germline, CDR1 is DFQATT and CDR2 SNEGSKA (reference sequence). The CDR3 is 15 residues long. After removal of 3 bases from V and 3 bases from J, the junction contained 7 bases not matched to a gene. This CDR3 reads CSASRQGHNNQPQHF. The CDR3 DNA sequence: TGCAGTGCTAGCCGACAGGGGCATAACAATCAGCCCCAGCATTTT.

This clonotype was observed many times. The gene calls are TRBV10-2 and TRBJ1-3, with TRBD1 as a possible D gene (6 bases). Germline values: CDR1 WSHSY, CDR2 SAAADI. Trimming removed 4 bases at V and 0 bases at J, with 10 bases between. CDR3 length: 15 amino acids. The CDR3 sequence is CASSAYRASGNTIYF. CDR3 bases: TGCGCCAGCAGTGCATACAGGGCCTCTGGAAACACCATATATTTT.

The chain has TRBV5-1 and TRBJ2-1; 8 nucleotides line up with TRBD2. CDR3 size: 16 residues. Losses at the gene ends were 0 bases for V and 3 bases for J; bases not matched to a gene: 5. The germline V gene encodes CDR1 SGHRS and CDR2 YFSETQ. The CDR3 DNA sequence: TGCGCCAGCAGCTTGGCAGTTAGCGGGAACTACAATGAGCAGTTCTTC. Protein product: CASSLAVSGNYNEQFF.

The CDR3, as DNA: TGTGCCAGCAGCAAAGCGCTCCGATTCTTCTATGGCTACACCTTC. Its translation is CASSKALRFFYGYTF. The chain employs TRBV21-1 and TRBJ1-2. TRBV21-1 has pseudogene status. The CDR3 loop spans 15 amino acids.

This clonotype showed up many times. The chain uses TRBV11-2 and TRBJ1-2, with no clear D. Trimming stripped 1 base from V and 3 bases from J, with 12 bases between. The CDR3 is 15 amino acids. CDR1 and CDR2 from the germline V gene are SGHAT and FQNNGV. This CDR3 reads CASSLVPGEDYGYTF. The CDR3, as DNA: TGTGCCAGCAGCTTAGTTCCCGGGGAAGACTATGGCTACACCTTC.

This clonotype occurred many times. The chain combines TRBV7-9 with TRBJ1-1; 7 positions agree with TRBD1. This CDR3 contains 12 residues. From germline, CDR1 is SEHNR and CDR2 FQNEAQ (reference sequence). The junction had 2 bases not matched to a gene; V was cut back by 4 bases and J by 6 bases. Written as DNA, the CDR3 is TGTGCCAGCAGCTACGGGACAGCTGAAGCTTTCTTT. Its protein product is CASSYGTAEAFF.

Only a few counts were recorded for this clonotype. The chain couples TRBV4-3 to TRBJ1-1; no clear D. V gave up 0 bases and J gave up 1 base, with 12 bases separating them. The CDR3 length is 16 residues. In germline, CDR1 is LGHNA, CDR2 YSLEER. CDR3 protein: CASSQDRAGSNTEAFF. The CDR3 DNA follows: TGCGCCAGCAGCCAAGATCGGGCCGGCTCGAACACTGAAGCTTTCTTT.

This clonotype has a handful of counts. The J gene is TRBJ1-1, the V gene TRBV27; the D gene is possibly TRBD1 (5 bases). CDR1 is MNHEY and CDR2 is SMNVEV in the germline V gene (reference sequence). The CDR3 contains 14 residues. The V end was cut by 3 bases, the J end by 5 bases, with 13 bases between. The CDR3 loop is CASSLISGQTEAFF. The CDR3, as DNA: TGTGCCAGCAGTTTGATATCAGGGCAGACTGAAGCTTTCTTT.

In regard to this clonotype: A much larger clone lies one base from this, so it may be a read error. This chain joins TRBV5-1 and TRBJ2-1; D possibly corresponds to TRBD1 (5 bases). The CDR3 runs to 12 residues. The germline V gene encodes CDR1 SGHRS and CDR2 YFSETQ. CDR3 sequence: CASSKGNNEQIF. For the CDR3, the DNA is TGCGCCAGCAGCAAGGGGAACAATGAGCAGATCTTC.

The chain employs TRBV12-3 or TRBV12-4 and TRBJ2-7; D gene uncertain. The CDR3 has 12 amino acids. Trimming took 1 base from V and 6 from J, leaving 7 bases between them. The chain's CDR3 is CASSLDILEQYF. CDR3 DNA sequence: TGTGCCAGCAGTTTAGACATCCTCGAGCAGTACTTC.

There are a few counts of this clonotype. The gene calls are TRBV30 and TRBJ2-1, with D hard to call. This CDR3 contains 12 residues. CDR1 GTSNPN and CDR2 SVGIG come from the germline V gene (reference sequence). V lost 0 bases and J lost 8, with 8 bases in between. The CDR3 region has the DNA TGTGCCTGGAGTGTAGCCGGGTATGAGCAGTTCTTC. The encoded protein is CAWSVAGYEQFF.

V and J are TRBV5-1 and TRBJ2-3; 9 bases fit TRBD1. The CDR3 is 22 residues long. CDR1 and CDR2 from the germline V gene are SGHRS and YFSETQ. V gave up 4 bases and J gave up 2 bases; unmatched junction bases: 26. As DNA, the CDR3 is TGCGCCAGCAGCCTGCTAGTTTCGGGACAGGGCCCGACAACCACACACACAGATACGCAGTATTTT. It codes for CASSLLVSGQGPTTTHTDTQYF.

The rearrangement joins TRBV11-2 to TRBJ2-5; 7 bases fit TRBD1. Per germline, CDR1 SGHAT and CDR2 FQNNGV. Unmatched junction bases numbered 15, after V lost 5 bases and J lost 3 bases. The CDR3 is made up of 17 amino acids. The CDR3 DNA reads TGTGCCAGCAGCCGTGGACAGGTCATCCCGATGAAAGAGACCCAGTACTTC. Translated, it gives CASSRGQVIPMKETQYF.

This clonotype showed up many times. The gene calls are TRBV7-2 and TRBJ2-1, with unresolved D. There are 12 residues in the CDR3. V was cut by 5 bases and J by 9 bases, with 11 bases left in between. The germline gives CDR1 SGHTA, CDR2 FQGNSA. The CDR3 spells CASSPNAIEQFF. The CDR3 DNA is TGTGCCAGCAGCCCCAACGCGATTGAGCAGTTCTTC.

This chain links TRBV6-2 or TRBV6-3 with TRBJ2-3, with TRBD1 identical over 7 bases. Germline loops: CDR1 MNHEY, CDR2 SVGEGT. V shed 2 bases, J shed 0 bases, and the junction held 2 bases outside the gene matches. This CDR3 region has 15 residues. The CDR3 nucleotides read TGTGCCAGCAGTTACAGGGACAGCAGCACAGATACGCAGTATTTT. Protein: CASSYRDSSTDTQYF.

This clonotype was seen a handful of times. The chain recombines TRBV20-1 with TRBJ1-5; D possibly corresponds to TRBD1 (5 bases). Between the trimmed V and J ends, which lost 3 bases and 1 base, there was a span of 10 bases. Germline V gene lookup returns CDR1 DFQATT and CDR2 SNEGSKA (reference sequence). The CDR3 loop spans 14 amino acids. CDR3 in amino acids: CSASRAGSNQPQHF. CDR3 coding DNA: TGCAGTGCTAGTAGGGCAGGGAGCAATCAGCCCCAGCATTTT.

This clonotype was counted many times. The CDR3 DNA follows: TGCAGTGCGGGGCGAGGCCCAGATACGCAGTATTTT. It encodes CSAGRGPDTQYF. This rearrangement joins TRBV20-1 to TRBJ2-3; maybe TRBD1 (5 bases). There are 12 residues in the CDR3. Trimming removed 6 bases from V and 4 bases from J, with 11 bases in between. In germline, CDR1 is DFQATT, CDR2 SNEGSKA (reference sequence).